This T cell receptor (beta chain) was sequenced for a study of cytomegalovirus exposure and HLA in healthy donors. To note about this clone: The antigen is unknown.

The PCR was carried out with 60 Vbeta primers and 13 Jbeta primers. Clones were sequenced by immunoSEQ multiplex PCR, and TCRdb holds only the in-frame ones, with some missing. The sample has around 120,000 clones, around three quarters seen once; the top ten hold over 2.5%. The study's findings and limits: Earlier analysis yielded a pattern in which most TCR beta V segments were productive about 90% or about 30% of the time. Specific recognition of CMV antigens was confirmed in vitro for a few chains (all CMV-associated). TCR beta sequences reportedly predicted most subjects' HLA-A and HLA-B alleles accurately. Rare sequences made up most TCRs, while some public TCRs were found in many donors.

There are 13 residues in the CDR3. The J segment lost 2 bases and the V segment lost 3 bases, leaving 2 bases of the junction unmatched. Germline CDR1 is SQVTM and CDR2 is ANQGSEA. This chain connects TRBV29-1 to TRBJ1-2; 8 bases align to TRBD1. This sequence originates from a man aged 50-59 years in good health and CMV-seropositive. The sample comprised PBMCs. For the CDR3, the DNA is TGCAGCGTTGAGAGGACAGGGAACTATGGCTACACCTTC. It codes for CSVERTGNYGYTF.